The clone carrying this T cell receptor beta chain was found many times. Its antigen is unknown. This specimen belongs to a study of molecular identifiers for immune sequencing clone quantification. Study-wide points: Over 99% of CMV-specific effector molecules, but under 1% of naive ones, were in clones above 20 copies.

Methods described previously were used for bulk TCR libraries, and listed TCR primers were applied. MiXCR, applied by TCRdb to the PCR reads, yields one record per CDR3 protein. The table includes some 96,000 distinct CDR3 sequences, 20% to 30% detected once. The CDR3 is 16 amino acids. Per the germline V gene, CDR1 is MGHRA and CDR2 is YSYEKL. J lost 8 bases, V lost 0 bases, and 9 bases had no gene match. The sample taken for sequencing was naive CD8+ T cells from blood, with Jurkat cell RNA spiked in. The sample's subset: FACS-sorted CD8+CD4-CCR7+CD45RA+ naive T cells. The sequence derives from a human donor in good health. Some libraries in this study had Jurkat cell RNA spiked in. V and J are TRBV4-1 and TRBJ2-4; TRBD2 matches 8 bases. The DNA of the CDR3 is TGCGCCAGCAGCCAAGATCGGGGGAGCGGGAGTGACATTCAGTACTTC. It translates to CASSQDRGSGSDIQYF.